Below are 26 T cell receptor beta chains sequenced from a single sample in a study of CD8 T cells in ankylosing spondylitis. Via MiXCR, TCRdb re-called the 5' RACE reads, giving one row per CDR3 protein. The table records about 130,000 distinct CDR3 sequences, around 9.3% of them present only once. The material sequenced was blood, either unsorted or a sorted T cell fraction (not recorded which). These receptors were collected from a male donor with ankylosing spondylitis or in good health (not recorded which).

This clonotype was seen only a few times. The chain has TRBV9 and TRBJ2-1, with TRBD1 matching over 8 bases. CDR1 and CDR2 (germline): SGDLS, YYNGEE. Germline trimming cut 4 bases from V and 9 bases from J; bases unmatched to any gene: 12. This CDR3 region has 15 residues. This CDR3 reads CASSPNGQGVGEQFF. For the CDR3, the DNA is TGTGCCAGCAGCCCTAACGGACAGGGAGTAGGTGAGCAGTTCTTC.

The CDR3 here is CDSSLSGNFDEQFF. DNA of the CDR3: TGTGATAGCAGTCTTAGCGGGAATTTCGATGAGCAGTTCTTC. The chain employs TRBV7-7 and TRBJ2-1, with 8 bases lining up with TRBD2. The CDR3 has 14 amino acids. The germline V gene has CDR1 SSHAT and CDR2 FNYEAQ (reference sequence).

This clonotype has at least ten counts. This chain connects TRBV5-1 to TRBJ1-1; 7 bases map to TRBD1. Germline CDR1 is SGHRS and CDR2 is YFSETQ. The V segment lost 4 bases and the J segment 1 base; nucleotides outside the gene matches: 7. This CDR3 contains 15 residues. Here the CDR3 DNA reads TGCGCCAGCAGCACCCTAGGGACAGCGAACACTGAAGCTTTCTTT. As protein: CASSTLGTANTEAFF.

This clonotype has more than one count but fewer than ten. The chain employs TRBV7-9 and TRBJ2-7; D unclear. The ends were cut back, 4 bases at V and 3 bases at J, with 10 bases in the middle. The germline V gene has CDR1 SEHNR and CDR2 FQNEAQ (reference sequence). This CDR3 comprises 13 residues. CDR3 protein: CASSSPDGYEQYF. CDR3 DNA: TGTGCCAGCAGCTCTCCCGACGGCTACGAGCAGTACTTC.

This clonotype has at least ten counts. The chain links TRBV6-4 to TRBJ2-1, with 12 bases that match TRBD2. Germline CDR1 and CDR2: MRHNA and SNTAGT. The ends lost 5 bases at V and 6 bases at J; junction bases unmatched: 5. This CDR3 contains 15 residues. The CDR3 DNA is TGTGCCAGCAGTCTAGCGGGAGGGTTCTCCAATGAGCAGTTCTTC. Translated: CASSLAGGFSNEQFF.

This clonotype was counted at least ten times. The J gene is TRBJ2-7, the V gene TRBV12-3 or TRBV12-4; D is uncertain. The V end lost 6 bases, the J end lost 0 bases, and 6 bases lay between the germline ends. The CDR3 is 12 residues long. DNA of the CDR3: TGTGCCAGCAGCCTTTTCTCCTACGAGCAGTACTTC. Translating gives CASSLFSYEQYF.

CDR3 bases: TGTGCCAGCAGGACCCCCGGGACTAGCGGAAATGAGCAGTTCTTC. This encodes CASRTPGTSGNEQFF. The V and J genes are TRBV28 and TRBJ2-1; 11 bases are a match to TRBD2. CDR3 length: 15 amino acids. V shed 6 bases and J 7 bases; nucleotides not matched to a gene: 8. The V gene's germline CDR1 is MDHEN and CDR2 SYDVKM.

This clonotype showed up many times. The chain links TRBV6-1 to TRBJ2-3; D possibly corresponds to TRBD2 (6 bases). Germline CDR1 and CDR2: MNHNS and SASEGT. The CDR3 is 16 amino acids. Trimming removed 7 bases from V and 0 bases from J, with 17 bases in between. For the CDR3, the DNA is TGTGCCAGCAAATTCGTTAGCGGACCCAGCACAGATACGCAGTATTTT. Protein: CASKFVSGPSTDTQYF.

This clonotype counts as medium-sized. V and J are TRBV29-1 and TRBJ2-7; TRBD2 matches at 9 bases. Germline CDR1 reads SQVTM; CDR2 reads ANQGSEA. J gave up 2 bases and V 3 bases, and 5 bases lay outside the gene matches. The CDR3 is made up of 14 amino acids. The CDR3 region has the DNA TGCAGCGTTGAGCTAGCGGGATATGCCTACGAGCAGTACTTC. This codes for CSVELAGYAYEQYF.

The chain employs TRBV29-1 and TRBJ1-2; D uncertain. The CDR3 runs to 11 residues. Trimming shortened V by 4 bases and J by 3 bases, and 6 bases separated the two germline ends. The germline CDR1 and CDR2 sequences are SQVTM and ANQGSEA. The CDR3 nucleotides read TGCAGCGTTGTTTGGCACTATGGCTACACCTTC. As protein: CSVVWHYGYTF.

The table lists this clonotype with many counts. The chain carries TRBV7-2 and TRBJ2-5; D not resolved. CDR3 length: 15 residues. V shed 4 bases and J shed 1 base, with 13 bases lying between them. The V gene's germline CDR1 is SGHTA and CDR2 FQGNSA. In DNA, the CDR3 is TGTGCCAGCAGCTATAATACGGCACTCCAAGAGACCCAGTACTTC. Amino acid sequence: CASSYNTALQETQYF.

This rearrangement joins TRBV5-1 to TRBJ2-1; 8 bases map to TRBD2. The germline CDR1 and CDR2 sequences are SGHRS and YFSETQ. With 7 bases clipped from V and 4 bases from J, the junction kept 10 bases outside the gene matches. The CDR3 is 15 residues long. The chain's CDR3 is CASSLPGGSYNEQFF. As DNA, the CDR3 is TGCGCCAGCTCCCTTCCGGGAGGGAGTTACAATGAGCAGTTCTTC.

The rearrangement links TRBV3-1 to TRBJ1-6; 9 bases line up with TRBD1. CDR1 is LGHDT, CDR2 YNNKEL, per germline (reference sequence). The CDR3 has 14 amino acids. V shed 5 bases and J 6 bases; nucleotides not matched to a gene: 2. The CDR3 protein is CASSTGQGNSPLHF. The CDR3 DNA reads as TGTGCCAGCAGCACGGGACAGGGTAATTCACCCCTCCACTTT.

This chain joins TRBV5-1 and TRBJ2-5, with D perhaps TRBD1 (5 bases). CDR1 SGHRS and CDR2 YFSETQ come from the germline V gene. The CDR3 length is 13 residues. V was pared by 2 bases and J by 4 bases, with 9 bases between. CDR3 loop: CASSFQGGETQYF. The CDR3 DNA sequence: TGCGCCAGCAGCTTCCAGGGTGGAGAGACCCAGTACTTC.

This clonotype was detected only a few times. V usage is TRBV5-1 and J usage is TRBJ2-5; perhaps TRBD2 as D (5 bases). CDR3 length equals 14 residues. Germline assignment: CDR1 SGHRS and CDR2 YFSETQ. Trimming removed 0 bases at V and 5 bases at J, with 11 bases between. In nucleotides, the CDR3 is TGCGCCAGCAGCTTGGCCGGGAAGGGTGAGACCCAGTACTTC. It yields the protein CASSLAGKGETQYF.

CDR3 loop: CASILRTSSTDTQYF. CDR3 DNA: TGTGCCAGCATCCTCCGGACTAGCAGCACAGATACGCAGTATTTT. The chain couples TRBV5-5 to TRBJ2-3, with TRBD2 identical over 8 bases. Germline V gene data show CDR1 as SGHKS and CDR2 as YYEKEE (reference sequence). The CDR3 is 15 residues long. V gave up 6 bases and J gave up 0 bases; unmatched junction bases: 6.

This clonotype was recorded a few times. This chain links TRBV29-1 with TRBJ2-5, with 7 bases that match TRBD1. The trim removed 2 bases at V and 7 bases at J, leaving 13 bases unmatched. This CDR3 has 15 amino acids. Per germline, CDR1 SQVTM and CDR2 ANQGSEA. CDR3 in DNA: TGCAGCGTTGAAACCCAGGGACAGCGGTACGGGACCCAGTACTTC. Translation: CSVETQGQRYGTQYF.

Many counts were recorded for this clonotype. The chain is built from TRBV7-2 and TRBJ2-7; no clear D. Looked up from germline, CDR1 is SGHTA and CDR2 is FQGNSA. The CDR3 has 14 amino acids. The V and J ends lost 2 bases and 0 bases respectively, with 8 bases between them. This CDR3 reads CASSLPSGSYEQYF. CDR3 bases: TGTGCCAGCAGCTTACCGTCGGGCTCCTACGAGCAGTACTTC.

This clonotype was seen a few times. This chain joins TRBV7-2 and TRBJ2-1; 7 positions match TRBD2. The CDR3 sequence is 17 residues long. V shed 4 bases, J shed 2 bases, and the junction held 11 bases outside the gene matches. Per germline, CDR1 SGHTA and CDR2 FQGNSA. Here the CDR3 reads CASSSRRVAGPYNEQFF. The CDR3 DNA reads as TGTGCCAGCAGCTCACGGCGGGTAGCGGGCCCCTACAATGAGCAGTTCTTC.

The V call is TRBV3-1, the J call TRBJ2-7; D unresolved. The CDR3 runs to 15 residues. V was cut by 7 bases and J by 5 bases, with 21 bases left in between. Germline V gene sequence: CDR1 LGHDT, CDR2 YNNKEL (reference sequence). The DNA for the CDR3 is TGTGCCAGCACCCCCTTTGGCCTCACTGTCCACGAGCAGTACTTC. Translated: CASTPFGLTVHEQYF.

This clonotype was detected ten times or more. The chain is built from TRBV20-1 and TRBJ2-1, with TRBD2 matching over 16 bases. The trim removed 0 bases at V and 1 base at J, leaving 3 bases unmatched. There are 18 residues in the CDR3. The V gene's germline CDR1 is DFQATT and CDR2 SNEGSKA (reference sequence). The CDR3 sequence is CSARDVGLAGGSYNEQFF. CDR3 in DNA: TGCAGTGCTAGAGATGTGGGACTAGCGGGAGGGTCCTACAATGAGCAGTTCTTC.

The DNA of the CDR3 is TGCAGTGCAGAGAACAGGCGACTCCCCGAGCAGTACTTC. It specifies CSAENRRLPEQYF. The chain joins TRBV20-1 to TRBJ2-7, with D possibly being TRBD1 (5 bases). The CDR3 runs to 13 residues. CDR1 is DFQATT, CDR2 SNEGSKA, per germline (reference sequence). V lost 6 bases and J 6 bases, leaving 18 bases between the germline ends.

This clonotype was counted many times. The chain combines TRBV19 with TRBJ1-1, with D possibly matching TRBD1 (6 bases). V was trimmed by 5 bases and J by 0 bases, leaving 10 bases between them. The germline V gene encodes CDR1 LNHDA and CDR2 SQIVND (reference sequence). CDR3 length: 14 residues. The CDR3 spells CASSSGQLNTEAFF. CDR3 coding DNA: TGTGCCAGTAGTTCCGGACAGTTGAACACTGAAGCTTTCTTT. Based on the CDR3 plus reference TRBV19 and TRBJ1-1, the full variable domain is DGGITQSPKYLFRKEGQNVTLSCEQNLNHDAMYWYRQDPGQGLRLIYYSQIVNDFQKGDIAEGYSVSREKKESFPLTVTSAQKNPTAFYLCASSSGQLNTEAFFGQGTRLTVV.

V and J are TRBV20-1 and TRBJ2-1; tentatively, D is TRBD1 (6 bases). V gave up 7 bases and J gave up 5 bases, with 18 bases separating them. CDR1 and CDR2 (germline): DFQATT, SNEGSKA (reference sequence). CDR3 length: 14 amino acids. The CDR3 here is CSGRLGAGDNEQFF. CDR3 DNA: TGCAGTGGGAGGTTGGGGGCGGGTGACAATGAGCAGTTCTTC.

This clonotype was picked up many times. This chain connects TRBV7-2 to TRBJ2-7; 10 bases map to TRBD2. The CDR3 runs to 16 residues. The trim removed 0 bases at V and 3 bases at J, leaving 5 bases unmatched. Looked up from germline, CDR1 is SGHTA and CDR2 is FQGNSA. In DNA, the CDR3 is TGTGCCAGCAGCTTAGCTACTAGCGGGGCCCTCTACGAGCAGTACTTC. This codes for CASSLATSGALYEQYF.

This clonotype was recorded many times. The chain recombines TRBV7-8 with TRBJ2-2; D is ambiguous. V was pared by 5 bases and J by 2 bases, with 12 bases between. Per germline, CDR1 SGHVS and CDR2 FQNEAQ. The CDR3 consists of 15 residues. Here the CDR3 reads CASSTQRRNTGELFF. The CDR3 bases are TGTGCCAGCAGCACCCAGCGCCGAAACACCGGGGAGCTGTTTTTT.